The rows below give T cell receptor beta chains drawn from one sample of a study of T cell changes during pregnancy in multiple sclerosis. The protocol was immunoSEQ multiplex PCR, while the TCRdb copy is restricted to in-frame clones and leaves out a portion. The table records 29,000 or so clones, 80% to 90% of them present only once. The sample in question was CD8+ T cells from peripheral blood mononuclear cells, obtained in the second trimester of pregnancy. The receptors come from a female donor with multiple sclerosis, enrolled in a pregnancy study. Each CDR3 is given with its conserved first and last residue. D genes are given only for firm matches. A row's size may be missing; if present it is once, few, many or a size class.

V gene: TRBV30
clone size: -
D gene: -
J gene: TRBJ1-5
CDR3 length: 15
CDR3 protein: CAWSVHGDGNQPQHF
CDR3 DNA: TGTGCCTGGAGTGTACACGGGGATGGGAATCAGCCCCAGCATTTT

V gene: TRBV5-6
clone size: -
D gene: TRBD2
J gene: TRBJ2-3
CDR3 length: 15
CDR3 protein: CASSFGSGSGDTQYF
CDR3 DNA: TGTGCCAGCAGCTTCGGTAGCGGGAGTGGAGATACGCAGTATTTT

V gene: TRBV6-4
clone size: -
D gene: TRBD1
J gene: TRBJ2-2
CDR3 length: 14
CDR3 protein: CASSRTGDTGELFF
CDR3 DNA: TGTGCCAGCAGCCGGACAGGCGACACCGGGGAGCTGTTTTTT

V gene: TRBV10-3
clone size: -
D gene: TRBD2
J gene: TRBJ2-1
CDR3 length: 15
CDR3 protein: CAATPTSGSRGEQFF
CDR3 DNA: TGTGCCGCCACGCCGACTAGCGGGAGTAGGGGGGAGCAGTTCTTC

V gene: TRBV5-1
clone size: -
D gene: TRBD2
J gene: TRBJ2-1
CDR3 length: 15
CDR3 protein: CASSVGTSAYNEQFF
CDR3 DNA: TGCGCCAGCAGCGTGGGGACTAGCGCCTACAATGAGCAGTTCTTC

V gene: TRBV4-1
clone size: -
D gene: TRBD2
J gene: TRBJ2-7
CDR3 length: 15
CDR3 protein: CASSQVWGGSYEQYF
CDR3 DNA: TGCGCCAGCAGCCAAGTCTGGGGAGGGTCCTACGAGCAGTACTTC

V gene: TRBV6-5
clone size: -
D gene: -
J gene: TRBJ1-2
CDR3 length: 12
CDR3 protein: CASRPGEGLNTF
CDR3 DNA: TGTGCCAGCAGACCAGGGGAGGGACTGAACACCTTC

V gene: TRBV27
clone size: -
D gene: TRBD1
J gene: TRBJ2-7
CDR3 length: 14
CDR3 protein: CASSQGTGFYEQYF
CDR3 DNA: TGTGCCAGCTCGCAAGGGACAGGATTTTACGAGCAGTACTTC

V gene: TRBV19
clone size: -
D gene: TRBD1
J gene: TRBJ1-5
CDR3 length: 19
CDR3 protein: CASSSPGTGGPGSNQPQHF
CDR3 DNA: TGTGCCAGTAGCAGTCCCGGGACAGGGGGCCCAGGCAGCAATCAGCCCCAGCATTTT

V gene: TRBV19
clone size: -
D gene: -
J gene: TRBJ1-1
CDR3 length: 15
CDR3 protein: CASSIVGDLNTEAFF
CDR3 DNA: TGTGCCAGTAGTATAGTCGGAGACCTGAACACTGAAGCTTTCTTT

V gene: TRBV7-9
clone size: -
D gene: TRBD1
J gene: TRBJ1-6
CDR3 length: 14
CDR3 protein: CASTGTGGVSPLHF
CDR3 DNA: TGTGCCAGTACCGGGACAGGGGGCGTCTCACCCCTCCACTTT

V gene: TRBV9
clone size: -
D gene: -
J gene: TRBJ2-7
CDR3 length: 12
CDR3 protein: CASSGTGFEQYF
CDR3 DNA: TGTGCCAGCAGTGGTACAGGGTTCGAGCAGTACTTC

V gene: TRBV29-1
clone size: -
D gene: -
J gene: TRBJ2-1
CDR3 length: 16
CDR3 protein: CSVEDLQTRDYNEQFF
CDR3 DNA: TGCAGCGTTGAAGATCTCCAGACTAGAGACTACAATGAGCAGTTCTTC

V gene: TRBV5-6
clone size: -
D gene: -
J gene: TRBJ2-7
CDR3 length: 13
CDR3 protein: CASSLLRELEQYF
CDR3 DNA: TGTGCCAGCAGCTTGTTACGCGAACTCGAGCAGTACTTC

V gene: TRBV5-6
clone size: -
D gene: TRBD1
J gene: TRBJ1-1
CDR3 length: 15
CDR3 protein: CASSPDRVWNTEAFF
CDR3 DNA: TGTGCCAGCAGCCCAGACAGGGTCTGGAACACTGAAGCTTTCTTT

V gene: TRBV28
clone size: -
D gene: TRBD2
J gene: TRBJ2-7
CDR3 length: 14
CDR3 protein: CASSLAGGGYEQYF
CDR3 DNA: TGTGCCAGCAGTTTAGCCGGGGGGGGCTACGAGCAGTACTTC

V gene: TRBV6-5
clone size: -
D gene: TRBD2
J gene: TRBJ2-7
CDR3 length: 14
CDR3 protein: CASSNGLAGGEQYF
CDR3 DNA: TGTGCCAGCAGTAACGGACTAGCGGGAGGAGAGCAGTACTTC

V gene: TRBV4-3
clone size: -
D gene: TRBD1
J gene: TRBJ1-5
CDR3 length: 16
CDR3 protein: CASSQDAGGKNQPQHF
CDR3 DNA: TGCGCCAGCAGCCAAGATGCAGGGGGCAAAAATCAGCCCCAGCATTTT

V gene: TRBV7-3
clone size: -
D gene: TRBD2
J gene: TRBJ2-1
CDR3 length: 17
CDR3 protein: CASSLSTSGRENNEQFF
CDR3 DNA: TGTGCCAGCAGCTTATCGACTAGCGGGAGGGAAAACAATGAGCAGTTCTTC

V gene: TRBV2
clone size: -
D gene: TRBD1
J gene: TRBJ1-2
CDR3 length: 17
CDR3 protein: CASSDGDSGYLNYGYTF
CDR3 DNA: TGTGCCAGCAGTGACGGGGACAGCGGATATCTTAACTATGGCTACACCTTC

V gene: TRBV7-9
clone size: once
D gene: -
J gene: TRBJ1-6
CDR3 length: 17
CDR3 protein: CASSSTRTEGSYSPLHF
CDR3 DNA: TGTGCCAGCAGCTCGACACGGACAGAAGGATCCTATTCACCCCTCCACTTT

V gene: TRBV6-1
clone size: few
D gene: -
J gene: TRBJ2-7
CDR3 length: 14
CDR3 protein: CASSGLGSSYEQYF
CDR3 DNA: TGTGCCAGCAGTGGCTTGGGCAGCTCCTACGAGCAGTACTTC

V gene: TRBV19
clone size: -
D gene: TRBD1
J gene: TRBJ2-7
CDR3 length: 13
CDR3 protein: CASSRDREGEQYF
CDR3 DNA: TGTGCCAGTAGTAGGGACAGGGAAGGCGAGCAGTACTTC

V gene: TRBV14
clone size: -
D gene: TRBD2
J gene: TRBJ2-7
CDR3 length: 15
CDR3 protein: CASSQELAGVYEQYF
CDR3 DNA: TGTGCCAGCAGCCAAGAACTAGCGGGAGTTTACGAGCAGTACTTC

V gene: TRBV7-9
clone size: -
D gene: -
J gene: TRBJ2-7
CDR3 length: 12
CDR3 protein: CASSLGLHEQYF
CDR3 DNA: TGTGCCAGCAGCTTGGGACTCCACGAGCAGTACTTC

V gene: TRBV7-9
clone size: -
D gene: -
J gene: TRBJ2-1
CDR3 length: 15
CDR3 protein: CASSLGETAYNEQFF
CDR3 DNA: TGTGCCAGCAGCTTAGGGGAGACGGCCTACAATGAGCAGTTCTTC

V gene: TRBV4-2
clone size: -
D gene: TRBD1
J gene: TRBJ1-3
CDR3 length: 15
CDR3 protein: CASSLDRTGGNTIYF
CDR3 DNA: TGTGCCAGCAGCCTCGACCGGACAGGGGGAAACACCATATATTTT

V gene: TRBV9
clone size: -
D gene: -
J gene: TRBJ1-1
CDR3 length: 15
CDR3 protein: CASNSPGNGETEAFF
CDR3 DNA: TGTGCCAGCAACTCTCCGGGGAACGGAGAAACTGAAGCTTTCTTT

V gene: TRBV15
clone size: -
D gene: -
J gene: TRBJ1-6
CDR3 length: 15
CDR3 protein: CATSREQGNNSPLHF
CDR3 DNA: TGTGCCACCAGCAGAGAGCAGGGCAATAATTCACCCCTCCACTTT

V gene: TRBV28
clone size: -
D gene: -
J gene: TRBJ2-3
CDR3 length: 17
CDR3 protein: CASSKNLGRVSTDTQYF
CDR3 DNA: TGTGCCAGCAGCAAGAATCTGGGCAGGGTTAGCACAGATACGCAGTATTTT

V gene: TRBV5-4
clone size: -
D gene: TRBD1
J gene: TRBJ1-1
CDR3 length: 18
CDR3 protein: CASSPGGKGTDPNTEAFF
CDR3 DNA: TGTGCCAGCAGCCCCGGCGGGAAGGGGACAGATCCGAACACTGAAGCTTTCTTT

V gene: TRBV6-1
clone size: -
D gene: TRBD1
J gene: TRBJ2-5
CDR3 length: 14
CDR3 protein: CASSGPGGQETQYF
CDR3 DNA: TGTGCCAGCAGTGGGCCAGGGGGCCAAGAGACCCAGTACTTC

V gene: TRBV6-4
clone size: -
D gene: -
J gene: TRBJ2-1
CDR3 length: 15
CDR3 protein: CASSDSSGSYNEQFF
CDR3 DNA: TGTGCCAGCAGTGACTCTAGCGGCTCCTACAATGAGCAGTTCTTC

V gene: TRBV5-1
clone size: -
D gene: -
J gene: TRBJ2-1
CDR3 length: 11
CDR3 protein: CASSFSLEQFF
CDR3 DNA: TGCGCCAGCAGCTTTTCCCTCGAGCAGTTCTTC

V gene: TRBV2
clone size: -
D gene: TRBD1
J gene: TRBJ2-1
CDR3 length: 16
CDR3 protein: CASSEAGTGDENEQFF
CDR3 DNA: TGTGCCAGCAGTGAAGCAGGGACAGGGGATGAGAATGAGCAGTTCTTC

V gene: TRBV19
clone size: -
D gene: TRBD2
J gene: TRBJ2-2
CDR3 length: 12
CDR3 protein: CATTSGTGELFF
CDR3 DNA: TGTGCCACGACTAGCGGGACCGGGGAGCTGTTTTTT

V gene: TRBV25-1
clone size: -
D gene: TRBD1
J gene: TRBJ2-1
CDR3 length: 16
CDR3 protein: CASSEQGVLSYNEQFF
CDR3 DNA: TGTGCCAGCAGTGAACAGGGGGTCCTCTCCTACAATGAGCAGTTCTTC

V gene: TRBV5-1
clone size: -
D gene: TRBD1
J gene: TRBJ2-3
CDR3 length: 14
CDR3 protein: CASSPDRGSDTQYF
CDR3 DNA: TGCGCCAGCAGCCCGGACAGGGGGTCAGATACGCAGTATTTT

V gene: TRBV27
clone size: -
D gene: -
J gene: TRBJ2-7
CDR3 length: 14
CDR3 protein: CASRLQGNAYEQYF
CDR3 DNA: TGTGCCAGCAGATTACAGGGTAATGCGTACGAGCAGTACTTC

V gene: TRBV29-1
clone size: -
D gene: TRBD1
J gene: TRBJ2-7
CDR3 length: 13
CDR3 protein: CSARTGYTYEQYF
CDR3 DNA: TGCAGCGCTCGGACAGGCTACACCTACGAGCAGTACTTC

V gene: TRBV5-6
clone size: once
D gene: -
J gene: TRBJ1-2
CDR3 length: 14
CDR3 protein: CASSLEGANYGYTF
CDR3 DNA: TGTGCCAGCAGCTTGGAAGGGGCCAACTATGGCTACACCTTC

V gene: TRBV5-6
clone size: -
D gene: TRBD1
J gene: TRBJ1-3
CDR3 length: 17
CDR3 protein: CASSFPSGGSAGNTIYF
CDR3 DNA: TGTGCCAGCAGCTTCCCGTCAGGGGGTTCGGCTGGAAACACCATATATTTT

V gene: TRBV7-9
clone size: -
D gene: TRBD2
J gene: TRBJ2-7
CDR3 length: 14
CDR3 protein: CASSAGLAGGEQYF
CDR3 DNA: TGTGCCAGCAGCGCGGGACTAGCGGGAGGGGAGCAGTACTTC

V gene: TRBV16
clone size: -
D gene: -
J gene: TRBJ2-2
CDR3 length: 18
CDR3 protein: CASSQSYQGSIGTGELFF
CDR3 DNA: TGTGCCAGCAGCCAATCCTATCAGGGCAGCATCGGCACCGGGGAGCTGTTTTTT

V gene: TRBV4-1
clone size: -
D gene: -
J gene: TRBJ1-6
CDR3 length: 16
CDR3 protein: CASSQDPGGFGSPLHF
CDR3 DNA: TGCGCCAGCAGCCAAGATCCAGGAGGTTTTGGTTCACCCCTCCACTTT